This record covers a single T cell receptor (beta chain). The data are from a study of blood T cell repertoires in COVID-19. The wider study: Spain, Italy and the United States supplied samples that represented acute and convalescent COVID-19. Sources were T cells, B-cell-depleted T cells, or PBMCs; the material itself was cDNA or gDNA.

The ends were cut back, 5 bases at V and 4 bases at J, with 19 bases in the middle. The CDR3 length is 16 residues. CDR1 and CDR2 (germline): SEHNR, FQNEAQ (reference sequence). The authors' processing: Estimation of nucleated cell counts relied on the amplification of reference gene primers. The repertoire was sequenced with immunoSEQ multiplex PCR; TCRdb's copy has only in-frame clones and lacks some. V and J calls and clone size are as listed in that table; D and trimming were resolved from the DNA. This repertoire shows about 63,000 clones, 60% to 85% found once; its top ten account for 50%. This sequence was found in a woman older than 75 with acute or convalescent COVID-19. Sequencing was done on a sample of peripheral blood. The J gene is TRBJ2-3, the V gene TRBV7-9; D might be TRBD2 (6 bases). The CDR3 DNA is TGTGCCAGCAGCCGCGCTGTGCGGGAAGGGGCAGATACGCAGTATTTT. It specifies CASSRAVREGADTQYF.